This T cell receptor beta chain appears in the sequencing data of a study of blood T cell repertoires in COVID-19. Study-level background: Sites in the United States, Italy and Spain provided acute and convalescent COVID-19 samples. Sources were T cells, B-cell-depleted T cells, or PBMCs; the material itself was cDNA or gDNA.

Original processing methods: It was from reference gene primer amplification that nucleated cell counts were estimated. The data were produced by immunoSEQ multiplex PCR, yet TCRdb's version contains in-frame clones alone and is incomplete. V, J and clone size are taken as reported in that table, and D and trimming were inferred from the DNA itself. The profile shows 130,000 to 150,000 clones, 81% of them singletons. Trimming left V 3 bases short and J 7 bases short, with 17 bases between. Germline-derived CDR1 and CDR2 are SGHRS and YFSETQ. The CDR3 spans 16 residues. The chain couples TRBV5-1 to TRBJ1-6; D gene uncertain. Sequencing was performed on peripheral blood. This sequence originates from a human donor in a cohort sampled during active COVID-19. The CDR3 here is CASSSQAGVANSPLHF. The CDR3 DNA is TGCGCCAGCAGCTCACAAGCCGGGGTGGCGAATTCACCCCTCCACTTT.